This T cell receptor beta chain was recovered during a study of shared T cell receptors in the human thymus. The CDR3 is 13 amino acids. Trimming at V came to 5 bases and at J to 4 bases, leaving 4 bases not matched to a gene. Germline CDR1 MNHEY, CDR2 SMNVEV (reference sequence). Produced via immunoSEQ multiplex PCR; TCRdb's table is partial and in-frame only. The profile shows about 710,000 clones, approximately 87% of them singletons. Another study also made use of these data, one on human thymus T cells. As that report states: Each of the donors was a healthy Finnish infant who was undergoing open corrective cardiac surgery for congenital heart defects. Thymic resections from corrective heart surgery supplied the tissue. Blood and thymic repertoires both appeared biased in V and J gene usage. Unrelated individuals reportedly shared highly overlapping thymic TCR repertoires.

The clonotype was recovered from a boy under three years old with a congenital heart defect. V gene TRBV27 combines with J gene TRBJ1-1, with 7 bases aligning to TRBD1. Input material: thymocytes. The CDR3 protein is CASSPTGFTEAFF. The CDR3 region has the DNA TGTGCCAGCAGTCCGACAGGGTTCACTGAAGCTTTCTTT.